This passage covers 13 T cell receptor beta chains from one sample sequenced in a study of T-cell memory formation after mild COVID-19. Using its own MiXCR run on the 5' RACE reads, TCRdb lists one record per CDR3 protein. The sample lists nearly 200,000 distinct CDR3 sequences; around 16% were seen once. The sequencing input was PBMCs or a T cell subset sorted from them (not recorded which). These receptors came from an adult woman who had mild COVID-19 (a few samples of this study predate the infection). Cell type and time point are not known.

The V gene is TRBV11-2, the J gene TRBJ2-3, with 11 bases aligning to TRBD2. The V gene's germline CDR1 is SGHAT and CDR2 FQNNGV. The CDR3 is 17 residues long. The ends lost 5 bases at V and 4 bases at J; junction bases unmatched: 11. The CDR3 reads CASSLIGGTSGADTQYF. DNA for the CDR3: TGTGCCAGCAGCCTCATCGGCGGGACTAGCGGCGCAGATACGCAGTATTTT. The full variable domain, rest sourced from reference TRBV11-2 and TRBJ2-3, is EAGVAQSPRYKIIEKRQSVAFWCNPISGHATLYWYQQILGQGPKLLIQFQNNGVVDDSQLPKDRFSAERLKGVDSTLKIQPAKLEDSAVYLCASSLIGGTSGADTQYFGPGTRLTVL.

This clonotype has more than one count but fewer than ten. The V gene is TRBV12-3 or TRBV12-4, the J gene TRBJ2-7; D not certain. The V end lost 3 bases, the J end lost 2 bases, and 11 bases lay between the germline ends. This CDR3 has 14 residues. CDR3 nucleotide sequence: TGTGCCAGCAGTTTGGGTAGTCTGACCTACGAGCAGTACTTC. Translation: CASSLGSLTYEQYF.

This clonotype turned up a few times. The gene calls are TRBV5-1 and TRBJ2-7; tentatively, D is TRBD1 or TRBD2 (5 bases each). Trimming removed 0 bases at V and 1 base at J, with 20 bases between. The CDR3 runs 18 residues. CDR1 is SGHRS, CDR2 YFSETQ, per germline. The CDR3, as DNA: TGCGCCAGCAGCTTGGACGGGACGGGTAGATCGAGGTCCTACGAGCAGTACTTC. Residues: CASSLDGTGRSRSYEQYF.

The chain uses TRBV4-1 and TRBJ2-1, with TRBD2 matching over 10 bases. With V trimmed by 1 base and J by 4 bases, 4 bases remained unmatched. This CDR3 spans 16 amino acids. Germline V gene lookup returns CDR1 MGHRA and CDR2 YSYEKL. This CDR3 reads CASSQGLAGVYNEQFF. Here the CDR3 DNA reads TGCGCCAGCAGCCAAGGTCTAGCGGGAGTTTACAATGAGCAGTTCTTC.

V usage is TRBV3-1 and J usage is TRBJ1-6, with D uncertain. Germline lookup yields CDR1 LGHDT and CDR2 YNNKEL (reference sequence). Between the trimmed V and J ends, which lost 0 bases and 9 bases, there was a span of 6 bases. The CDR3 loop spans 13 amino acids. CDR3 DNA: TGTGCCAGCAGCCAAGATGGCGGTTCACCCCTCCACTTT. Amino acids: CASSQDGGSPLHF. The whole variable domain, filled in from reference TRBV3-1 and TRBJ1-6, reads DTAVSQTPKYLVTQMGNDKSIKCEQNLGHDTMYWYKQDSKKFLKIMFSYNNKELIINETVPNRFSPKSPDKAHLNLHINSLELGDSAVYFCASSQDGGSPLHFGNGTRLTVT.

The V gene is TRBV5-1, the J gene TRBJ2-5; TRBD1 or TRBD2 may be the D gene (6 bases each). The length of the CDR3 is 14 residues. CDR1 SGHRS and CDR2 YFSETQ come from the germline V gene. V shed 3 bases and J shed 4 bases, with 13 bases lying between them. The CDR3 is CASSSQGRGETQYF. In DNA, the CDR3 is TGCGCCAGCAGCTCCCAGGGGCGGGGAGAGACCCAGTACTTC.

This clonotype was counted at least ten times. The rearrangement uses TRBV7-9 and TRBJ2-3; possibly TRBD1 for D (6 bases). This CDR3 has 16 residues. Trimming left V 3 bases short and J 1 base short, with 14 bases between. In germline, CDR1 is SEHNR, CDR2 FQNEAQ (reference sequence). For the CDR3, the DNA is TGTGCCAGCAGCTTCATCCAGGGGCTAGGCACAGATACGCAGTATTTT. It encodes CASSFIQGLGTDTQYF.

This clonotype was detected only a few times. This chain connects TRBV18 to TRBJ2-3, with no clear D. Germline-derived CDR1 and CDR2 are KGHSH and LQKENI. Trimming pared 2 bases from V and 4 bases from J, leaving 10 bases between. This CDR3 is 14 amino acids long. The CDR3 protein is CASSPGVEADTQYF. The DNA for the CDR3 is TGTGCCAGCTCACCAGGGGTTGAGGCAGATACGCAGTATTTT.

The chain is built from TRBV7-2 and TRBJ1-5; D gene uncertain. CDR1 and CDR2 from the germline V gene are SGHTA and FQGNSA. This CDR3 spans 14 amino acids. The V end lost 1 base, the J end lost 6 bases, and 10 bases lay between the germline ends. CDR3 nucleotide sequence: TGTGCCAGCAGCTTAGATTTGGGTATTCAGCCCCAGCATTTT. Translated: CASSLDLGIQPQHF.

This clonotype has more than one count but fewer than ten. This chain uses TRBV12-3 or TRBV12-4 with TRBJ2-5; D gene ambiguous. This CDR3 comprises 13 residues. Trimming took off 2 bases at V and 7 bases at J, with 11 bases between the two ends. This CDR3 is CASSLRDRGTQYF. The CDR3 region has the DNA TGTGCCAGCAGTTTAAGAGATCGCGGGACCCAGTACTTC.

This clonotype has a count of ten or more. The CDR3 loop reads CASSLDGYGEAFF. The DNA of the CDR3 is TGCGCCAGCAGCTTGGACGGGTACGGTGAAGCTTTCTTT. The chain combines TRBV5-1 with TRBJ1-1; D unresolved. The CDR3 contains 13 residues. Per germline, CDR1 SGHRS and CDR2 YFSETQ. Trimming shortened V by 0 bases and J by 7 bases, and 10 bases separated the two germline ends. The variable domain in full, with the rest retrieved from reference TRBV5-1 and TRBJ1-1, is KAGVTQTPRYLIKTRGQQVTLSCSPISGHRSVSWYQQTPGQGLQFLFEYFSETQRNKGNFPGRFSGRQFSNSRSEMNVSTLELGDSALYLCASSLDGYGEAFFGQGTRLTVV.

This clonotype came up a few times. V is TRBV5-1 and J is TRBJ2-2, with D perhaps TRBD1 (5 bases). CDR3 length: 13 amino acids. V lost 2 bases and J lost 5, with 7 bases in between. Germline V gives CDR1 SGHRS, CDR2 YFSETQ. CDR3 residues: CASSFRGTGELFF. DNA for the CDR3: TGCGCCAGCAGCTTTAGGGGAACCGGGGAGCTGTTTTTT. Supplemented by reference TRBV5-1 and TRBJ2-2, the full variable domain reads KAGVTQTPRYLIKTRGQQVTLSCSPISGHRSVSWYQQTPGQGLQFLFEYFSETQRNKGNFPGRFSGRQFSNSRSEMNVSTLELGDSALYLCASSFRGTGELFFGEGSRLTVL.

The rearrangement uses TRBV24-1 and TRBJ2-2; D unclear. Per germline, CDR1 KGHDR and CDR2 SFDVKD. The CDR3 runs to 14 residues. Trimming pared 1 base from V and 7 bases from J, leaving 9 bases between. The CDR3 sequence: CATSDFPLGGELFF. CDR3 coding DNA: TGTGCCACCAGTGATTTTCCGTTGGGCGGGGAGCTGTTTTTT.